One and the same sample provided the 10 T cell receptor beta chains below, sequenced in a study of cytomegalovirus exposure and HLA in healthy donors. Both 60 Vbeta primers and 13 Jbeta primers went into the PCR. Sequencing was performed with immunoSEQ multiplex PCR; in TCRdb, only in-frame clones are kept and a portion is missing. This table holds around 97,000 clones, roughly two thirds found once. Material for sequencing was PBMCs. Receptors were obtained from a man aged 35-49 years in good health and CMV-seronegative.

V usage is TRBV19 and J usage is TRBJ2-7; D remains ambiguous. This CDR3 has 13 residues. Germline CDR1 and CDR2: LNHDA and SQIVND (reference sequence). V was shortened by 5 bases and J by 3 bases, with 11 bases between the two germline ends. The DNA for the CDR3 is TGTGCCAGTAGTGGCCAGATGAACTACGAGCAGTACTTC. It codes for CASSGQMNYEQYF.

The gene calls are TRBV4-3 and TRBJ2-7; 8 bases line up with TRBD1. V was pared by 2 bases and J by 9 bases, with 15 bases of the junction left unmatched. The CDR3 sequence is 16 residues long. Germline values: CDR1 LGHNA, CDR2 YSLEER. The CDR3 nucleotides are TGCGCCAGCAGCCAACAGAGGACAGGGACCTCTTTTGGGCAGTACTTC. This sequence encodes CASSQQRTGTSFGQYF.

The V gene is TRBV18, the J gene TRBJ2-7; D unclear. Germline V gene data show CDR1 as KGHSH and CDR2 as LQKENI. Trimming shortened V by 2 bases and J by 2 bases, and 16 bases separated the two germline ends. The CDR3 loop spans 16 amino acids. CDR3 in amino acids: CASSPSNRVPAYEQYF. The CDR3 DNA sequence: TGTGCCAGCTCACCATCGAACCGGGTCCCTGCCTACGAGCAGTACTTC.

The chain employs TRBV28 and TRBJ2-3, with 8 nucleotides matching TRBD2. Germline V gene lookup returns CDR1 MDHEN and CDR2 SYDVKM. Trimming cost V 6 bases and J 5 bases; bases outside gene matches: 16. This CDR3 comprises 17 residues. In DNA, the CDR3 is TGTGCCAGCAGGAGGTGGGAGGGCCGGGGGGGCCAAGATACGCAGTATTTT. The encoded protein is CASRRWEGRGGQDTQYF. Full variable domain (rest looked up from reference TRBV28 and TRBJ2-3): DVKVTQSSRYLVKRTGEKVFLECVQDMDHENMFWYRQDPGLGLRLIYFSYDVKMKEKGDIPEGYSVSREKKERFSLILESASTNQTSMYLCASRRWEGRGGQDTQYFGPGTRLTVL.

The sample holds a few counts of this clone. The CDR3 DNA is TGTGCCAGTAGTTCGATGCAGGGGAGTGAAGCTTTCTTT. Its protein product is CASSSMQGSEAFF. The gene calls are TRBV19 and TRBJ1-1, with a weak D call TRBD1 (6 bases). The CDR3 spans 13 residues. Germline assignment: CDR1 LNHDA and CDR2 SQIVND (reference sequence). The V end was cut by 5 bases, the J end by 7 bases, with 14 bases between. Looking up the rest from reference TRBV19 and TRBJ1-1 gives the full variable domain: DGGITQSPKYLFRKEGQNVTLSCEQNLNHDAMYWYRQDPGQGLRLIYYSQIVNDFQKGDIAEGYSVSREKKESFPLTVTSAQKNPTAFYLCASSSMQGSEAFFGQGTRLTVV.

The rearrangement links TRBV5-7 to TRBJ2-7, with TRBD1 as a possible D gene (6 bases). TRBV5-7 is labeled an ORF, and its function is uncertain. CDR3 length: 16 amino acids. V gave up 4 bases and J gave up 8 bases, with 25 bases separating them. As DNA, the CDR3 is TGTGCCAGCAGCGTCCATCGACAGGACCTCAGTGGAAAGCAGTACTTC. Protein: CASSVHRQDLSGKQYF.

This clone was seen more than once but under ten times. The rearrangement joins TRBV18 to TRBJ1-1; the D is unclear. Germline CDR1 and CDR2: KGHSH and LQKENI. V lost 4 bases to trimming and J lost 3 bases, with 9 bases between them. This CDR3 spans 13 amino acids. CDR3 residues: CASSLYSYTEAFF. The CDR3 DNA reads TGTGCCAGCTCACTGTACAGTTACACTGAAGCTTTCTTT.

This sequence joins TRBV5-4 and TRBJ2-1; possible D gene TRBD2, 6 bases. CDR3 length: 14 residues. The germline gives CDR1 SGHNT, CDR2 YYREEE (reference sequence). Deletions cut 0 bases from V and 7 bases from J, with 11 bases between. The CDR3 here is CASSLAGELNEQFF. The CDR3 nucleotides read TGTGCCAGCAGCTTGGCGGGGGAATTGAATGAGCAGTTCTTC.

This chain links TRBV9 with TRBJ1-2; D gene uncertain. Trimming removed 2 bases from V and 1 base from J, with 6 bases in between. This CDR3 comprises 13 residues. Germline-derived CDR1 and CDR2 are SGDLS and YYNGEE. CDR3 bases: TGTGCCAGCAGCGTCGAGATTAACTATGGCTACACCTTC. Translated, it gives CASSVEINYGYTF. Full variable domain (outside the CDR3, taken from reference TRBV9 and TRBJ1-2): DSGVTQTPKHLITATGQRVTLRCSPRSGDLSVYWYQQSLDQGLQFLIQYYNGEERAKGNILERFSAQQFPDLHSELNLSSLELGDSALYFCASSVEINYGYTFGSGTRLTVV.

V gene TRBV5-1 combines with J gene TRBJ2-5, with TRBD2 identical over 11 bases. CDR3 length: 14 residues. The V gene end was trimmed by 2 bases and the J gene end by 4 bases; junction bases not matched to a gene: 1. Germline V gene sequence: CDR1 SGHRS, CDR2 YFSETQ. As DNA, the CDR3 is TGCGCCAGCAGCTTTAGCGGGGGGGGAGAGACCCAGTACTTC. Translated: CASSFSGGGETQYF.